This T cell receptor beta chain was profiled in a study of T-cell memory formation after mild COVID-19. The study, taken as a whole, reports: Contracting clones, day 15 to 85, had balanced CD4/CD8, and later expanders favored CD4+.

This clonotype came up a few times. Its target is unknown. One entry per CDR3 protein results from TCRdb running MiXCR on the 5' RACE reads. The table lists some 290,000 distinct CDR3 sequences, about a sixth of them singletons. This CDR3 is built from 13 residues. Germline V lookup: CDR1 SQVTM, CDR2 ANQGSEA. Trimming stripped 5 bases from V and 0 bases from J, with 10 bases between. The sample taken for sequencing was PBMCs or a T cell subset sorted from them (not recorded which). The V and J genes are TRBV29-1 and TRBJ1-1; D gene unclear. This clonotype was obtained from a man aged 18 to 29 who had mild COVID-19 (a few samples of this study predate the infection). Cell type and time point are not known. The CDR3 spells CSVSHDVNTEAFF. The CDR3, as DNA: TGCAGCGTTTCCCACGACGTGAACACTGAAGCTTTCTTT.